Shown below are 29 T cell receptor beta chains from a single sample sequenced in a study of monozygotic twins with inflammatory bowel disease. TCRdb reprocessed the 5' RACE reads; each CDR3 protein has one entry and no DNA is given. The sample totals approximately 330,000 distinct CDR3 sequences. The sequenced sample was blood. The receptors come from a human donor with ulcerative colitis or Crohn's disease, or a healthy co-twin of an affected twin (not recorded which).

The V gene is TRBV6-5, the J gene TRBJ1-1. This CDR3 is 13 amino acids long. Germline values: CDR1 MNHEY, CDR2 SVGAGI. CDR3: CASSFIGVTEAFF.

The rearrangement uses TRBV27 and TRBJ2-3. The CDR3 loop spans 15 amino acids. Germline CDR1 and CDR2: MNHEY and SMNVEV (reference sequence). CDR3 protein: CASSPVIMGTDTQYF.

The chain couples TRBV4-1 to TRBJ2-1; TCRdb's D gene call, TRBD2, goes unchecked for lack of DNA. The CDR3 has 15 amino acids. Germline CDR1 MGHRA, CDR2 YSYEKL. CDR3 protein: CASSPLAGNRYEQFF.

The V and J genes are TRBV5-1 and TRBJ2-5; there is no DNA to check the TCRdb D call of TRBD1. Per germline, CDR1 SGHRS and CDR2 YFSETQ. This CDR3 has 16 amino acids. This CDR3 is CASSPGTGYFQETQYF.

The chain combines TRBV5-1 with TRBJ2-1. The CDR3 runs to 16 residues. CDR1 and CDR2 (germline): SGHRS, YFSETQ. CDR3 amino acids: CASSFFGRSSYNEQFF.

This chain joins TRBV5-1 and TRBJ2-7; without DNA, the TCRdb call of TRBD2 cannot be checked. The CDR3 has 14 amino acids. Germline V CDR1 and CDR2: SGHRS, YFSETQ. CDR3 protein: CASSRSGNTDEQYF.

V gene TRBV7-8 combines with J gene TRBJ2-3; there is no DNA to check the TCRdb D call of TRBD1. This CDR3 is built from 14 residues. Looked up from germline, CDR1 is SGHVS and CDR2 is FQNEAQ. CDR3 sequence reads: CASSSVPEADTQYF. Filled out from reference TRBV7-8 and TRBJ2-3, the complete variable domain reads GAGVSQSPRYKVAKRGQDVALRCDPISGHVSLFWYQQALGQGPEFLTYFQNEAQLDKSGLPSDRFFAERPEGSVSTLKIQRTQQEDSAVYLCASSSVPEADTQYFGPGTRLTVL.

The chain combines TRBV10-3 with TRBJ2-5; TCRdb's D call of TRBD1 is untestable without DNA. The length of the CDR3 is 15 residues. The germline V gene has CDR1 ENHRY and CDR2 SYGVKD. This CDR3 reads CAISELLTRGETQYF.

The genes are TRBV30 and TRBJ2-1. The CDR3 has 14 residues. Per germline, CDR1 GTSNPN and CDR2 SVGIG (reference sequence). This chain's CDR3 is CAWSVGGSYNEQFF.

The rearrangement joins TRBV12-3 or TRBV12-4 to TRBJ2-2. The CDR3 contains 13 residues. CDR3 protein: CASRRGDSGELFF.

J is TRBJ2-2 and V is TRBV7-8; lacking DNA, the TRBD2 call made by TCRdb goes unchecked. This CDR3 contains 17 residues. The germline CDR1 and CDR2 sequences are SGHVS and FQNEAQ. CDR3 residues: CASSPVRGGRRTGELFF. Filled out from reference TRBV7-8 and TRBJ2-2, the complete variable domain reads GAGVSQSPRYKVAKRGQDVALRCDPISGHVSLFWYQQALGQGPEFLTYFQNEAQLDKSGLPSDRFFAERPEGSVSTLKIQRTQQEDSAVYLCASSPVRGGRRTGELFFGEGSRLTVL.

The chain combines TRBV6-5 with TRBJ1-1; TCRdb's D call, TRBD1, is unchecked because there is no DNA. Germline CDR1 reads MNHEY; CDR2 reads SVGAGI. The CDR3 is 15 amino acids. CDR3 region: CASSYANRVNTEAFF.

This chain joins TRBV5-4 and TRBJ1-6; no DNA is available, so the TRBD1 call from TCRdb remains unchecked. Germline CDR1 and CDR2: SGHNT and YYREEE (reference sequence). CDR3 size: 16 residues. The CDR3 sequence: CASSPDRSAYNSPLHF.

This chain joins TRBV20-1 and TRBJ2-3; TCRdb lists TRBD1, though no DNA is available to test this call. CDR1 is DFQATT, CDR2 SNEGSKA, per germline (reference sequence). The CDR3 runs 14 residues. The CDR3 spells CSAVLQGAGGTQYF.

The V and J genes are TRBV5-1 and TRBJ1-5; the TCRdb D gene call, TRBD1, has no DNA to confirm it. Germline CDR1 and CDR2: SGHRS and YFSETQ. This CDR3 is 14 amino acids long. This chain's CDR3 is CASSLVGGGQPQHF.

The V gene is TRBV24-1, the J gene TRBJ2-1; the TRBD2 assignment by TCRdb is unverifiable without DNA. The germline V gene encodes CDR1 KGHDR and CDR2 SFDVKD. The CDR3 consists of 19 residues. The CDR3 loop is CATSDFRSGLAGPYNEQFF.

The chain recombines TRBV5-1 with TRBJ2-1. CDR1 SGHRS and CDR2 YFSETQ come from the germline V gene. This CDR3 has 13 amino acids. CDR3 sequence: CASSFTLGSEQFF.

The chain combines TRBV9 with TRBJ2-4; without DNA, the TCRdb call of TRBD1 cannot be checked. The V gene's germline CDR1 is SGDLS and CDR2 YYNGEE. CDR3 length: 15 amino acids. This CDR3 reads CASSADVTGLNIQYF.

The chain joins TRBV12-3 or TRBV12-4 to TRBJ1-1; as DNA is missing, the TRBD1 call by TCRdb cannot be tested. This CDR3 is built from 13 residues. CDR3 region: CASTGQLNTEAFF.

The CDR3 spells CASSLGPTLATEQFF. This chain connects TRBV11-2 to TRBJ2-1; the D call of TRBD2 rests on TCRdb alone, since no DNA is present to check it. The CDR3 sequence is 15 residues long. Germline CDR1 reads SGHAT; CDR2 reads FQNNGV. Supplemented by reference TRBV11-2 and TRBJ2-1, the full variable domain reads EAGVAQSPRYKIIEKRQSVAFWCNPISGHATLYWYQQILGQGPKLLIQFQNNGVVDDSQLPKDRFSAERLKGVDSTLKIQPAKLEDSAVYLCASSLGPTLATEQFFGPGTRLTVL.

The chain has TRBV19 and TRBJ1-4. This CDR3 spans 14 amino acids. The V gene's germline CDR1 is LNHDA and CDR2 SQIVND (reference sequence). The CDR3 sequence: CASRNGATNEKLFF.

The chain carries TRBV18 and TRBJ2-7. Germline CDR1 is KGHSH and CDR2 is LQKENI. The CDR3 length is 14 residues. The CDR3 sequence is CASSPPADTYEQYF.

This CDR3 is CASSTDLSSYNEQFF. The V and J genes are TRBV5-1 and TRBJ2-1. The CDR3 contains 15 residues. CDR1 is SGHRS, CDR2 YFSETQ, per germline.

The chain uses TRBV15 and TRBJ1-2; TCRdb's D gene call, TRBD1, goes unchecked for lack of DNA. The CDR3 runs 16 residues. Germline CDR1 LNHNV, CDR2 YYDKDF (reference sequence). The CDR3 spells CATSRRGRDANYGYTF. The full variable domain, in which reference TRBV15 and TRBJ1-2 provide the parts outside the CDR3, is DAMVIQNPRYQVTQFGKPVTLSCSQTLNHNVMYWYQQKSSQAPKLLFHYYDKDFNNEADTPDNFQSRRPNTSFCFLDIRSPGLGDTAMYLCATSRRGRDANYGYTFGSGTRLTVV.

This rearrangement joins TRBV9 to TRBJ2-5; absent DNA, TCRdb's TRBD2 call cannot be checked. Germline CDR1 and CDR2: SGDLS and YYNGEE. The CDR3 is 15 amino acids. CDR3 region: CASSSPAGGQETQYF.

This chain connects TRBV12-3 or TRBV12-4 to TRBJ1-5. The CDR3 loop spans 15 amino acids. The CDR3 loop reads CASSLSGLSNQPQHF.

The chain joins TRBV20-1 to TRBJ2-3; TCRdb returns TRBD1, unconfirmable since there is no DNA. This CDR3 has 15 amino acids. Germline V gene data show CDR1 as DFQATT and CDR2 as SNEGSKA (reference sequence). Here the CDR3 reads CSASSSSGGPDTQYF.

The genes are TRBV19 and TRBJ2-1; TCRdb outputs TRBD2, but without DNA this stays unchecked. Germline CDR1 and CDR2: LNHDA and SQIVND (reference sequence). The CDR3 runs to 16 residues. Here the CDR3 reads CASSAILAGGNNEQFF.

The V call is TRBV7-9, the J call TRBJ2-3; TCRdb gives TRBD1 as the D gene, but with no DNA this cannot be confirmed. Germline V gives CDR1 SEHNR, CDR2 FQNEAQ (reference sequence). This CDR3 comprises 15 residues. The CDR3 sequence is CASSLGDRITDTQYF.